A selection of T cell receptor beta chains follows, all from one sample in a study of blood T cell repertoires in COVID-19. The repertoire was sequenced with immunoSEQ multiplex PCR; TCRdb's copy has only in-frame clones and lacks some. The repertoire has 110,000 or so clones, more than 70% of them found once; the top ten carry 5% to 6%. Sequencing was carried out using peripheral blood. Every receptor here comes from a woman aged 55-69 years with COVID-19, enrolled during active disease. Each CDR3 is given with its conserved first and last residue. Each record gives: J gene, D gene, V gene, clone size, CDR3 protein, CDR3 DNA. The D gene is left open where the match is weak. Clone size appears in some rows only: once, few, many, or a class for an expanded clone.

TRBJ1-3 | TRBD1 | TRBV3-1/TRBV3-2 | NA | CASSLNRGGNTIYF | TGTGCCAGCAGCCTTAACAGGGGAGGAAACACCATATATTTT
TRBJ1-1 | NA | TRBV18 | NA | CALRQTPYTEAFF | TGTGCCTTACGACAGACACCGTACACTGAAGCTTTCTTT
TRBJ2-5 | TRBD2 | TRBV5-1 | NA | CASSSGGISGETQYF | TGCGCCAGCAGCAGCGGGGGGATATCGGGAGAGACCCAGTACTTC
TRBJ1-2 | TRBD1 | TRBV27 | NA | CASSLRTGGGYTF | TGTGCCAGCAGTTTACGGACAGGTGGAGGCTACACCTTC
TRBJ1-2 | NA | TRBV25-1 | NA | CASAGQLGYTF | TGTGCCAGTGCTGGACAGCTTGGCTACACCTTC
TRBJ1-1 | NA | TRBV21-1 | NA | CARRGWQTNTEAFF | TGTGCCAGGCGGGGGTGGCAGACGAACACTGAAGCTTTCTTT
TRBJ2-5 | NA | TRBV4-2 | NA | CASSQDPVQLRYQETQYF | TGTGCCAGCAGCCAAGATCCCGTACAGCTTAGATACCAAGAGACCCAGTACTTC
TRBJ2-5 | NA | TRBV4-1 | NA | CASSQEADLGETQYF | TGCGCCAGCAGCCAAGAAGCAGACTTAGGAGAGACCCAGTACTTC
TRBJ1-2 | NA | TRBV20-1 | NA | CSASQSNYGYTF | TGCAGTGCTAGTCAGTCCAACTATGGCTACACCTTC
TRBJ1-2 | NA | TRBV29-1 | once | CSVEEDTTNYGYTF | TGCAGCGTTGAAGAGGACACTACTAACTATGGCTACACCTTC
TRBJ2-7 | TRBD1 | TRBV19 | NA | CASSSTGGFNEQYF | TGTGCCAGTAGTTCGACAGGGGGCTTCAACGAGCAGTACTTC
TRBJ1-1 | NA | TRBV19 | NA | CASSWIPGEAFF | TGTGCCAGTAGTTGGATACCGGGAGAAGCTTTCTTT
TRBJ2-2 | TRBD1 | TRBV11-2 | NA | CASSLDRRTGELFF | TGTGCCAGCAGCTTGGACAGGCGCACCGGGGAGCTGTTTTTT
TRBJ2-5 | NA | TRBV25-1 | NA | CASNEGIETQYF | TGTGCCAGCAACGAGGGCATAGAGACCCAGTACTTC
TRBJ1-1 | TRBD1 | TRBV11-3 | NA | CASSKGQGATTEAFF | TGTGCCAGCAGCAAAGGACAGGGGGCGACCACTGAAGCTTTCTTT
TRBJ1-5 | TRBD1 | TRBV5-5 | NA | CASSATGTYSNQPQHF | TGTGCCAGCAGCGCGACAGGGACCTATAGCAATCAGCCCCAGCATTTT
TRBJ1-3 | NA | TRBV18 | once | CASSPQAGLSGNTIYF | TGTGCCAGCTCACCACAAGCAGGCCTATCTGGAAACACCATATATTTT
TRBJ2-5 | NA | TRBV18 | NA | CASSPLVAHQETQYF | TGTGCCAGCTCACCATTAGTAGCGCACCAAGAGACCCAGTACTTC
TRBJ1-3 | NA | TRBV12-3/TRBV12-4 | few | CASRGPTANTIYF | TGTGCCAGCAGGGGGCCGACGGCAAACACCATATATTTT
TRBJ2-7 | NA | TRBV25-1 | NA | CASRDIFYEQYF | TGTGCCAGCCGGGACATCTTCTACGAGCAGTACTTC
TRBJ1-4 | NA | TRBV7-2 | NA | CASSLHNTGSNEKLFF | TGTGCCAGCAGCTTACATAATACAGGGTCTAATGAAAAACTGTTTTTT
TRBJ1-2 | TRBD1 | TRBV7-8 | NA | CASSLTAGQGTGGYTF | TGTGCCAGCAGCTTAACTGCGGGACAGGGAACAGGTGGCTACACCTTC
TRBJ1-4 | TRBD1 | TRBV9 | many | CASSVVPAGQGEKLFF | TGTGCCAGCAGCGTAGTCCCCGCGGGACAGGGAGAAAAACTGTTTTTT
TRBJ2-3 | TRBD2 | TRBV6-2/TRBV6-3 | NA | CASSYFTSGPSVTDTQYF | TGTGCCAGCAGTTACTTCACTAGCGGGCCTTCCGTCACAGATACGCAGTATTTT
TRBJ1-3 | NA | TRBV18 | once | CASSSGASSGNTIYF | TGTGCCAGCTCATCTGGAGCCAGCTCTGGAAACACCATATATTTT
TRBJ1-6 | NA | TRBV7-9 | NA | CASSYKQSSYNSPLHF | TGTGCCAGCAGCTACAAACAGAGCTCCTATAATTCACCCCTCCACTTT
TRBJ1-3 | NA | TRBV5-4 | NA | CASSLGPVTGGNTIYF | TGTGCCAGCAGCTTGGGACCGGTAACGGGTGGAAACACCATATATTTT
TRBJ1-1 | NA | TRBV19 | NA | CASTTHGDEAFF | TGTGCCAGTACCACACACGGGGATGAAGCTTTCTTT
TRBJ1-5 | NA | TRBV10-3 | once | CAISESIPREQPQHF | TGTGCCATCAGTGAGTCGATCCCCAGGGAACAGCCCCAGCATTTT
TRBJ1-1 | TRBD1 | TRBV15 | few | CATSRPGTGKLNTEAFF | TGTGCCACCAGCAGACCCGGGACAGGGAAGCTGAACACTGAAGCTTTCTTT
TRBJ2-7 | TRBD1 | TRBV28 | once | CASTLGQDYEQYF | TGTGCCAGCACTCTGGGACAGGACTACGAGCAGTACTTC
TRBJ1-1 | NA | TRBV4-2 | NA | CASSQEVEEAEAFF | TGTGCCAGCAGCCAAGAGGTAGAGGAGGCTGAAGCTTTCTTT
TRBJ1-1 | NA | TRBV6-2/TRBV6-3 | NA | CASTPGEVDMNTEAFF | TGTGCCAGCACCCCCGGGGAGGTCGACATGAACACTGAAGCTTTCTTT
TRBJ1-1 | NA | TRBV18 | NA | CASSPSQGWGNTEAFF | TGTGCCAGCTCACCTTCACAGGGATGGGGCAACACTGAAGCTTTCTTT
TRBJ2-7 | TRBD2 | TRBV25-1 | NA | CASRGGTYEQYF | TGTGCCAGCAGGGGGGGGACGTACGAGCAGTACTTC
TRBJ2-3 | NA | TRBV21-1 | NA | CASSIRARTDTQYF | TGTGCCAGCAGCATCAGGGCCCGCACAGATACGCAGTATTTT
TRBJ2-7 | NA | TRBV4-2 | NA | CASSQGGGRDFSYEQYF | TGTGCCAGCAGCCAAGGAGGTGGGCGGGATTTCTCCTACGAGCAGTACTTC
TRBJ1-2 | NA | TRBV29-1 | NA | CSVEAGPPYGYTF | TGCAGCGTTGAAGCAGGGCCCCCCTATGGCTACACCTTC
TRBJ2-2 | NA | TRBV19 | NA | CASWSGELFF | TGTGCCAGTTGGAGCGGGGAGCTGTTTTTT
TRBJ1-6 | TRBD1 | TRBV6-5 | NA | CASRGTVNNSPLHF | TGTGCCAGCAGGGGGACAGTCAATAATTCACCCCTCCACTTT
TRBJ2-4 | TRBD2 | TRBV5-1 | NA | CASSLDWTSGVNIQYF | TGCGCCAGCAGCTTGGATTGGACTAGCGGGGTTAACATTCAGTACTTC
TRBJ1-4 | TRBD1 | TRBV6-5 | NA | CASSLPGTENEKLFF | TGTGCCAGCAGTCTGCCCGGGACAGAGAATGAAAAACTGTTTTTT
TRBJ1-2 | NA | TRBV11-2 | once | CASSQLLSYGYTF | TGTGCCAGCAGCCAATTATTGAGCTATGGCTACACCTTC
TRBJ1-4 | NA | TRBV9 | NA | CASSVGVGALIGEKLFF | TGTGCCAGCAGCGTAGGAGTGGGGGCATTAATAGGAGAAAAACTGTTTTTT
TRBJ2-7 | NA | TRBV11-1 | NA | CASSLSQNLEQYF | TGTGCCAGCAGCTTAAGCCAAAACCTCGAGCAGTACTTC
TRBJ2-7 | TRBD1 | TRBV7-9 | NA | CASSSITGAYEQYF | TGTGCCAGCAGCTCAATAACAGGGGCCTACGAGCAGTACTTC
TRBJ1-1 | NA | TRBV4-3 | NA | CASSQVQGNTEAFF | TGCGCCAGCAGCCAAGTGCAGGGGAACACTGAAGCTTTCTTT
TRBJ1-5 | TRBD1 | TRBV10-3 | NA | CAISGGPGQGIAGNQPQHF | TGTGCCATCAGTGGGGGGCCGGGACAGGGAATAGCAGGTAATCAGCCCCAGCATTTT
TRBJ1-4 | NA | TRBV4-1 | NA | CASSLGRVSNEKLFF | TGCGCCAGCAGCCTAGGCAGGGTCTCTAATGAAAAACTGTTTTTT
TRBJ2-3 | TRBD2 | TRBV9 | NA | CASSVAGLADVYSTDTQYF | TGTGCCAGCAGCGTAGCGGGACTAGCGGACGTCTACAGCACAGATACGCAGTATTTT
TRBJ1-4 | TRBD1 | TRBV5-1 | NA | CASSLGQGASFLEEKLFF | TGCGCCAGCAGCTTGGGACAGGGGGCATCTTTTTTAGAGGAAAAACTGTTTTTT
TRBJ1-5 | NA | TRBV18 | NA | CASSPGQGRNQPQHF | TGTGCCAGCTCACCAGGCCAGGGTCGCAATCAGCCCCAGCATTTT
TRBJ1-2 | TRBD1 | TRBV30 | NA | CAWNSGGGYGYTF | TGTGCCTGGAACTCAGGGGGAGGCTATGGCTACACCTTC
TRBJ2-3 | NA | TRBV7-9 | NA | CASSPGFSTDTQYF | TGTGCCAGCAGCCCAGGGTTTAGCACAGATACGCAGTATTTT